Listed below are T cell receptor beta chains from one sample, sequenced in a study of blood T cell repertoires in COVID-19. Here immunoSEQ multiplex PCR was the method, and the copy in TCRdb shows in-frame clones only, minus some. This sample yields tens of thousands of clones, of which roughly 89% are seen a single time; more than 2% belongs to the top ten. The sample taken for sequencing was peripheral blood. These receptors all come from a man aged 50 to 59 with acute or convalescent COVID-19. The CDR3 runs from the conserved cysteine through the conserved F or W. The D gene is left open where the match is weak. Some rows have no size entry. The others give once, few or many, or a class for an expanded clone.

>-|TRBJ1-1|-|TRBV12-3/TRBV12-4
CASSSGWYTEAFF
>-|TRBJ2-2|-|TRBV5-1
CASSLGQTNTGELFF
>TRBD1|TRBJ1-1|-|TRBV13
CASSPTGYTEAFF
>TRBD1|TRBJ2-4|-|TRBV5-1
CASSLEGQEFSIQYF
>TRBD1|TRBJ2-6|-|TRBV6-2/TRBV6-3
CASSPTGAFGRNVLTF
>TRBD2|TRBJ2-3|-|TRBV11-3
CASSLGTSGSPSTDTQYF
>TRBD2|TRBJ2-5|many|TRBV6-6
CASHNTATSGTETQYF
>-|TRBJ1-5|-|TRBV28
CATRTDYSNQPQHF
>-|TRBJ2-3|-|TRBV6-2/TRBV6-3
CASSYRQSTSKDTQYF
>-|TRBJ2-3|-|TRBV4-2
CASSQDWRITDTQYF
>-|TRBJ2-6|-|TRBV28
CASSRGGPGVPGANVLTF
>TRBD1|TRBJ2-7|once|TRBV13
CASSVGQTEQYF
>TRBD1|TRBJ1-6|-|TRBV5-5
CASSLGGQGASNSPLHF
>TRBD1|TRBJ1-5|once|TRBV24-1
CATSDAQGYTNQPQHF
>-|TRBJ1-1|-|TRBV9
CASSVSEELNTEAFF
>TRBD1|TRBJ1-5|-|TRBV27
CASSDDRDYQPQHF
>TRBD2|TRBJ2-3|once|TRBV19
CASSFAPSGGPDTQYF
>-|TRBJ2-7|-|TRBV7-2
CASSLRGSYRDPYEQYF
>TRBD1|TRBJ1-4|-|TRBV9
CASSAGQGDLLGEKLFF
>-|TRBJ2-3|-|TRBV6-4
CASSLDGEYTDTQYF
>TRBD1|TRBJ2-2|-|TRBV6-2/TRBV6-3
CASSYLQGAGELFF
>TRBD1|TRBJ2-1|-|TRBV2
CASSRGQGAEQFF
>TRBD1|TRBJ1-1|-|TRBV6-5
CASSYRDRGTEAFF
>-|TRBJ1-6|-|TRBV3-1/TRBV3-2
CASSLDQGRMSSPLHF
>TRBD1|TRBJ2-2|-|TRBV5-1
CASSLGQGNTGELFF
>-|TRBJ1-6|-|TRBV7-9
CASSLAVHTNNSPLHF
>TRBD1|TRBJ2-2|-|TRBV7-3
CASSPRTGEGGELFF
>-|TRBJ1-3|-|TRBV5-1
CASRPLPGNTIYF
>TRBD1|TRBJ1-1|-|TRBV27
CASSKDRVRENTEAFF
>TRBD1|TRBJ1-6|-|TRBV7-8
CASSWETGSNSPLHF
>-|TRBJ2-5|-|TRBV27
CASSLSGEQETQYF
>-|TRBJ2-1|-|TRBV3-1/TRBV3-2
CASSQGNRREFF
>TRBD1|TRBJ1-3|-|TRBV5-4
CASSPTGLGNTIYF
>TRBD2|TRBJ2-1|-|TRBV19
CASSFGGSYNEQFF
>-|TRBJ2-3|-|TRBV6-4
CASSDSGGQDTQYF
>-|TRBJ1-5|-|TRBV2
CASSTGINQPQHF
>-|TRBJ1-5|-|TRBV4-3
CASSQDWRYNQPQHF
>-|TRBJ1-5|-|TRBV7-6
CASSLLGGFNQPQHF
>-|TRBJ1-6|-|TRBV18
CASSPDFRNSPLHF
>-|TRBJ1-2|-|TRBV16
CASSQFLDWEADPNYGYTF